This entry features one T cell receptor (beta chain) sequence. These data belong to a study of shared T cell receptors in the human thymus. Profiled with immunoSEQ multiplex PCR; TCRdb holds only in-frame clones, not every one. The sample holds about 660,000 clones, 70% to 90% seen once. Trimming pared 0 bases from V and 0 bases from J, leaving 15 bases between. From germline, CDR1 is LNHNV and CDR2 YYDKDF (reference sequence). CDR3 length equals 18 residues. Separately, the same data were catalogued under a study of human thymus T cells. That paper states: It was from resections taken during corrective heart surgery that the thymus tissue came. Highly overlapping thymic repertoires among unrelated individuals were reported in related research.

The sequence came from a boy younger than two with a congenital heart defect. V is TRBV15 and J is TRBJ1-3; D perhaps matches TRBD1 (5 bases). Sequenced sample: thymocytes. The CDR3 DNA reads as TGTGCCACCAGCAGAGATTTGGGGGGGGAGAGCTCTGGAAACACCATATATTTT. Its translation: CATSRDLGGESSGNTIYF.